This T cell receptor (beta chain) was profiled in a study of response to subunit inactivated influenza vaccine (dated by TCRdb to the late 2010s). Looking at the study overall: Deep quantitative profiling of the T cell receptor repertoire was used in the study to follow responses to a trivalent subunit inactivated influenza vaccine.

General conclusions and limits of the study: The authors proposed that each seasonal influenza vaccination may bring in only a limited number of new T cells.

Many counts were recorded for this clonotype. Its specific antigen is unknown. The record has no base qualities; no much larger clone is one base away. To prepare the library, RT-PCR was applied. Sequencing was carried out with an Illumina HiSeq 2500. TCRdb ran its own pipeline on the public reads, namely fastp trimming at Q25 and MiXCR clone calling, and kept in-frame beta chains. Each record represents a unique CDR3 protein, reported with the most common genes and DNA among its rows. The sample table holds some 640,000 distinct CDR3 sequences, of which approximately 15% were seen once. Clones ranked in the top ten supply around 6.5% of the sample. This material consisted of PBMCs from blood, taken approximately 15 days before vaccination. The TCR originated in a man aged 45-60 years who received an inactivated influenza vaccine. Donor details come from another sample of the same person, matched by shared clones.

The bases are TGTGCCAGCAGTGCTAGTCGGACACCCCATGGCTACACCTTC. This is translated as CASSASRTPHGYTF. The sequence links TRBV2 to TRBJ1-2; perhaps TRBD1 is the D gene, with 5 bases matching. In the germline V gene, CDR1 corresponds to SNHLY and CDR2 to FYNNEI. Between the V and J ends, shortened by 4 bases and 6 bases respectively, the junction contains 15 bases. The CDR3 goes from the cysteine to the phenylalanine over 14 residues. Kept here is only the CDR3 DNA, which spans 42 bases and is read in frame from base 1.